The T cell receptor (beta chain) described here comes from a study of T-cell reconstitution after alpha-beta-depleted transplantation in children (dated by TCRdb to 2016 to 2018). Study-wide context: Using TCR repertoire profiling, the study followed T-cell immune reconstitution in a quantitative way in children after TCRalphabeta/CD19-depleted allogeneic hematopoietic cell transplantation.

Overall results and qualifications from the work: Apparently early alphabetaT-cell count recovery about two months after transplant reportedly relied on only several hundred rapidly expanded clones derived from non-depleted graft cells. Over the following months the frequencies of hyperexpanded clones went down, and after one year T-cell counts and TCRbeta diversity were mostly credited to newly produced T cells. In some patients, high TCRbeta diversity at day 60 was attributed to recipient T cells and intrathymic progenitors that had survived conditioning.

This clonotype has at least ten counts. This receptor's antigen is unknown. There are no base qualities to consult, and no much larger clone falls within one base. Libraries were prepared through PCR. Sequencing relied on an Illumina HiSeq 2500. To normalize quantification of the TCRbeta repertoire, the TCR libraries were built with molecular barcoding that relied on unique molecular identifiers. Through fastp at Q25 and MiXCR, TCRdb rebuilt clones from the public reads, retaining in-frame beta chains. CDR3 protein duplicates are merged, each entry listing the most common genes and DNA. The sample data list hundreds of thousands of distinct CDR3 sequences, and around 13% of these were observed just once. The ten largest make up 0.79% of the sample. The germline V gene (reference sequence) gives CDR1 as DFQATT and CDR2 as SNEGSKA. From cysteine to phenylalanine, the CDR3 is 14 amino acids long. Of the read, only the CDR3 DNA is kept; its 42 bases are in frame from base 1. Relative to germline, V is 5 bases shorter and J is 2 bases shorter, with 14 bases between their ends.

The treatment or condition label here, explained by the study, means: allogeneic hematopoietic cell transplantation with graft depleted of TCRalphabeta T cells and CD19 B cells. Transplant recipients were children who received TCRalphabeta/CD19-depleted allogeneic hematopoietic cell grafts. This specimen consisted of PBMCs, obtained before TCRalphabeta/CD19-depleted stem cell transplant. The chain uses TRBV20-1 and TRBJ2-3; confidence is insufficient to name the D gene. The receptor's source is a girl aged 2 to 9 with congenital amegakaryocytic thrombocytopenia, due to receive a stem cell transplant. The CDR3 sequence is CSASDGPYTDTQYF. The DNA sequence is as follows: TGCAGTGCTTCTGACGGCCCTTACACAGATACGCAGTATTTT.